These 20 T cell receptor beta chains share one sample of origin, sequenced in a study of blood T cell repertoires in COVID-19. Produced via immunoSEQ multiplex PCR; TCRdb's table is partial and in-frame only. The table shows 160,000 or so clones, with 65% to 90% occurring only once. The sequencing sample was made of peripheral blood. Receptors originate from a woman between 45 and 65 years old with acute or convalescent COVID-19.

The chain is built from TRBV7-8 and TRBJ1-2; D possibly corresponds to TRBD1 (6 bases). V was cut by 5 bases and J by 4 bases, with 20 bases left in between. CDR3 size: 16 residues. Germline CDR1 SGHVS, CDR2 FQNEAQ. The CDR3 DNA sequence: TGTGCCAGCAGCGTACTAGGACAGATAAAGGGCTATGGCTACACCTTC. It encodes CASSVLGQIKGYGYTF.

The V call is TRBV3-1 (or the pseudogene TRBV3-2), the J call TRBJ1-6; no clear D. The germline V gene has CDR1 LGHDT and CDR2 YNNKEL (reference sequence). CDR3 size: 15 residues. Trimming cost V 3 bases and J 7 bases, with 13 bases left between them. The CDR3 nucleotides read TGTGCCAGCAGCCAGGTAGGCGGTCCCAATTCACCCCTCCACTTT. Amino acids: CASSQVGGPNSPLHF.

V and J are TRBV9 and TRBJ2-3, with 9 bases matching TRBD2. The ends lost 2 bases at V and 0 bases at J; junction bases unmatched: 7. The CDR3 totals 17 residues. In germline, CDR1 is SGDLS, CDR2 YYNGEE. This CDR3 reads CASSVGRGGLSTDTQYF. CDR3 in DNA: TGTGCCAGCAGCGTCGGGCGGGGGGGCCTTAGCACAGATACGCAGTATTTT.

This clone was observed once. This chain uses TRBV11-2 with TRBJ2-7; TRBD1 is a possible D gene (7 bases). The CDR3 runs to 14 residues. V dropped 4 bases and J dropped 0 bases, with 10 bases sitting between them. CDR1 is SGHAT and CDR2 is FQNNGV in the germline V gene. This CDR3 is CASSWGDSSYEQYF. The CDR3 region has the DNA TGTGCCAGCAGCTGGGGGGACAGCTCCTACGAGCAGTACTTC. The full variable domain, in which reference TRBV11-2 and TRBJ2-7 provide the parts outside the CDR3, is EAGVAQSPRYKIIEKRQSVAFWCNPISGHATLYWYQQILGQGPKLLIQFQNNGVVDDSQLPKDRFSAERLKGVDSTLKIQPAKLEDSAVYLCASSWGDSSYEQYFGPGTRLTVT.

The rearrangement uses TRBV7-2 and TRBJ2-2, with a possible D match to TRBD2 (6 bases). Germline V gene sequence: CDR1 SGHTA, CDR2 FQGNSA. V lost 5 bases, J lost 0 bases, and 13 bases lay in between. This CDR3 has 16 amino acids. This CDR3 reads CASSGGAATNTGELFF. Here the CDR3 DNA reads TGTGCCAGCAGCGGCGGGGCAGCCACGAACACCGGGGAGCTGTTTTTT.

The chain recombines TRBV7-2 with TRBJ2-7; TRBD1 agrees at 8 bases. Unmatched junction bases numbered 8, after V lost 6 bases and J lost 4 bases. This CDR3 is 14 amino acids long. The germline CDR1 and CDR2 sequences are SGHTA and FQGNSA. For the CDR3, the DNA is TGTGCCAGCAGTACTCAGGGGGCGGTTTACGAGCAGTACTTC. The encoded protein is CASSTQGAVYEQYF.

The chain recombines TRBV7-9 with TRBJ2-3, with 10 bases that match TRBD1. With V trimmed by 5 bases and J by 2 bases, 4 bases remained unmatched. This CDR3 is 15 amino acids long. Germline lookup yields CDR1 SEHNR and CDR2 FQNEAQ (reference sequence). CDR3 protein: CASSAGTGDTDTQYF. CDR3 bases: TGTGCCAGCAGCGCCGGGACAGGGGACACAGATACGCAGTATTTT.

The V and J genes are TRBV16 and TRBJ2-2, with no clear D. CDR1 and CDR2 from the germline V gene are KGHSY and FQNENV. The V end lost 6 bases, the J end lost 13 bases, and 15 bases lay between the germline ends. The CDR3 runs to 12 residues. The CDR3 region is CASSVRGFMLFF. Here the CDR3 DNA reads TGTGCCAGCAGTGTACGCGGATTCATGCTGTTTTTT.

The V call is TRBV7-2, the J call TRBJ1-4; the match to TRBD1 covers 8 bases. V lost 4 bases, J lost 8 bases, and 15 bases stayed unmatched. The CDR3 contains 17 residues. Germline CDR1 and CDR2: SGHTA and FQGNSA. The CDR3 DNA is TGTGCCAGCAGCTCAAGGGGGACAGGACTGATAAAAGAAAAACTGTTTTTT. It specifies CASSSRGTGLIKEKLFF.

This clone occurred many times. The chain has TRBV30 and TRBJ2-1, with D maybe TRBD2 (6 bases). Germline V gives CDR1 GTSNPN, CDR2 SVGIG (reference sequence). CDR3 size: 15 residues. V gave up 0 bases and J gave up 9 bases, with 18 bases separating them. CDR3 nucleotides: TGTGCCTGGAGTGTACTGGTGAGACTAGGACGTGAGCAGTTCTTC. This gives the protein CAWSVLVRLGREQFF.

In DNA form, the CDR3 reads TGTGCCAGCAGTAGACAGGGAGGCTATGGCTACACCTTC. Protein product: CASSRQGGYGYTF. The chain links TRBV27 to TRBJ1-2; TRBD1 agrees at 7 bases. The CDR3 is made up of 13 amino acids. Germline lookup yields CDR1 MNHEY and CDR2 SMNVEV (reference sequence). V was clipped by 5 bases and J by 4 bases; unmatched bases: 4.

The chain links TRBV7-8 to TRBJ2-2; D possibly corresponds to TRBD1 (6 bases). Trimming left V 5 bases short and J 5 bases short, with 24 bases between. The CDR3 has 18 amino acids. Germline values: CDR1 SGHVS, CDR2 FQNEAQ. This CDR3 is CASSHIPLGGGPTGELFF. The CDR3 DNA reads TGTGCCAGCAGCCACATCCCCTTGGGTGGGGGCCCGACCGGGGAGCTGTTTTTT.

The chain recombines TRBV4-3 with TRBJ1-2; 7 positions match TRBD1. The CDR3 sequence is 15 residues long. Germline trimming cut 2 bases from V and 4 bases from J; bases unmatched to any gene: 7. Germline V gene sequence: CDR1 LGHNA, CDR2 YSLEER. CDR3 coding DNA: TGCGCCAGCAGCCAAAGGCGTACAGGGGTCTATGGCTACACCTTC. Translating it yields CASSQRRTGVYGYTF.

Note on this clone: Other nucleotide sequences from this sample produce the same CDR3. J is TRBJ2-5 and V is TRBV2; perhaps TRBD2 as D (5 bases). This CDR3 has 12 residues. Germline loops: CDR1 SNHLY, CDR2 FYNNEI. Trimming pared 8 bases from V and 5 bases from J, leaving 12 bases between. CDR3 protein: CASRLAGETQYF. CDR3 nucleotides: TGTGCCAGCCGGCTAGCTGGGGAGACCCAGTACTTC.

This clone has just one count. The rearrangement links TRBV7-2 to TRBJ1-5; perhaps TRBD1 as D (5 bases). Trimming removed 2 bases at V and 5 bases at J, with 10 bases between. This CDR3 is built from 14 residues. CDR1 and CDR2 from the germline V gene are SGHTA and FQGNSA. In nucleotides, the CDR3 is TGTGCCAGCAGCTTATTCCAGGGCGATCAGCCCCAGCATTTT. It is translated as CASSLFQGDQPQHF.

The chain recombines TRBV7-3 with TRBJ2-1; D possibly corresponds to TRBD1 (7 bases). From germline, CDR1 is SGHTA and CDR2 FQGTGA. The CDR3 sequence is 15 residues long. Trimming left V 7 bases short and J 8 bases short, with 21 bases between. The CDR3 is CASNTPGAGGHEQFF. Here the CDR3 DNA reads TGTGCCAGCAACACACCGGGGGCAGGGGGACATGAGCAGTTCTTC.

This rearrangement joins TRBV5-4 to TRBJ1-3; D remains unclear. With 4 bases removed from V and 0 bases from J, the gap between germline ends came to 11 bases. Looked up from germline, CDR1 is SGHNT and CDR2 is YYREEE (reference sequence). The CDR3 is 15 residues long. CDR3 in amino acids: CASSRPGSSGNTIYF. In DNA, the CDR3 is TGTGCCAGCAGCCGCCCCGGGAGCTCTGGAAACACCATATATTTT.

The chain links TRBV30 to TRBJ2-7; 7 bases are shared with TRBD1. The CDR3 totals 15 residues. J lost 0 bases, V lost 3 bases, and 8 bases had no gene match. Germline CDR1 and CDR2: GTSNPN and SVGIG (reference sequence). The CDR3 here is CAWRPRDRYSYEQYF. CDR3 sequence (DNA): TGTGCCTGGAGACCGAGGGACAGATACTCCTACGAGCAGTACTTC.

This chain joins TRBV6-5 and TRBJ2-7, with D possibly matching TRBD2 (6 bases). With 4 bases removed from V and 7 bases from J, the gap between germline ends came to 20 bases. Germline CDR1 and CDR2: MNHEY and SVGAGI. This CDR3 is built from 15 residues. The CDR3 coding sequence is TGTGCCAGCAGTTCCCCCCGGTCGGGAGCAAAGGAGCAGTACTTC. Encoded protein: CASSSPRSGAKEQYF.

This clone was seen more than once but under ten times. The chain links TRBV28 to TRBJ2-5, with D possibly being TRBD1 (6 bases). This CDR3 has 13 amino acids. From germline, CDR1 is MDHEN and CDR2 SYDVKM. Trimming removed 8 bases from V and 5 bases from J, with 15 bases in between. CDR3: CASLKQGWETQYF. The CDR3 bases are TGTGCCAGCCTGAAACAGGGTTGGGAGACCCAGTACTTC.